The present entry profiles one TCR beta chain with its context. This sample is part of a study of blood T cell repertoires in COVID-19. Study summary: Acute and convalescent COVID-19 specimens originated in the United States, Italy and Spain. PBMCs, B-cell-depleted T cells, or T cells provided the cDNA or gDNA that made up the material.

The germline CDR1 and CDR2 sequences are LNHDA and SQIVND (reference sequence). This CDR3 is built from 15 residues. J gave up 1 base and V 6 bases, and 3 bases lay outside the gene matches. Per the authors' pipeline: Estimation of nucleated cell counts relied on the amplification of reference gene primers. Repertoires were generated with immunoSEQ multiplex PCR, while TCRdb's copy carries only in-frame clones and drops some. V and J calls and clone size are as listed in that table; D and trimming were resolved from the DNA. Of about 260,000 clones in the sample, roughly 87% are singletons; the top ten hold roughly 15%.

The sample was peripheral blood. This sequence was found in a human donor in a cohort sampled during active COVID-19. The chain joins TRBV19 to TRBJ2-2, with 9 nucleotides matching TRBD1. Here the CDR3 DNA reads TGTGCCAGTAGGACGGGACAGGGGAACACCGGGGAGCTGTTTTTT. This encodes CASRTGQGNTGELFF.